This T cell receptor (beta chain) was recovered during a study of early T cells in non-severe SARS-CoV-2 infection. Study-wide context: Sequencing of bulk RNA from unsorted whole blood was done, without chain pairing.

With respect to this clonotype: Its antigen is unknown.

Study findings and constraints: The matching step, a VDJdb search, favored anti-spike CD8 responses and missed private and CD4 specificities.

Unique molecular identifiers tagged individual cDNA molecules. Each CDR3 protein is one row after TCRdb ran MiXCR on the 5' RACE reads. The sample records tens of thousands of distinct CDR3 sequences, approximately 15% being singletons. The source of this sequence is an adult who was a healthcare worker with PCR-confirmed SARS-CoV-2 infection or an uninfected control (not recorded which). The sequenced material came from whole blood.

CDR3 sequence (DNA): TGTGCCAGCAGCCCACAGCCGGGACTGAACACTGAAGCTTTCTTT. It specifies CASSPQPGLNTEAFF. This chain links TRBV7-3 with TRBJ1-1, with D possibly TRBD1 on 5 matching bases. The ends were cut back, 5 bases at V and 0 bases at J, with 13 bases in the middle. The CDR3 spans 15 residues. From germline, CDR1 is SGHTA and CDR2 FQGTGA.